The 5 T cell receptor beta chains below all came from one sample that was sequenced in a study of T cells in Graves' hyperthyroidism and ophthalmopathy. RNA transcripts yielded amplified TCR beta CDR3 regions. HTBI primers were used for first-round RT-PCR of the TCR CDR3. TCRdb fed the multiplex PCR reads into MiXCR, producing one record per CDR3 protein. The data show roughly 200,000 distinct CDR3 sequences, around 16% seen once. The sample was blood. The receptors here all came from a woman aged 45 to 65 with Graves' hyperthyroidism.

This clonotype was observed a handful of times. The rearrangement links TRBV28 to TRBJ1-1, with 8 bases that match TRBD1. Germline CDR1 reads MDHEN; CDR2 reads SYDVKM. The CDR3 has 14 amino acids. Trimming took 3 bases from V and 8 from J; bases not matched to a gene: 8. The CDR3 reads CASSLYRGMREAFF. Written as DNA, the CDR3 is TGTGCCAGCAGTTTGTACAGGGGGATGAGGGAAGCTTTCTTT.

Notes on this clonotype: A much larger clone sits a single nucleotide away, making a read error possible. The rearrangement uses TRBV15 and TRBJ2-5; either TRBD1 or TRBD2 may supply D (7 bases each). V was trimmed by 5 bases and J by 5 bases, leaving 18 bases between them. The CDR3 has 15 amino acids. The V gene's germline CDR1 is LNHNV and CDR2 YYDKDF (reference sequence). The CDR3: CATSEYKRDSETQYF. CDR3 DNA sequence: TGTGCCACCAGCGAATACAAGCGGGACAGTGAGACCCAGTACTTC. The whole variable domain, remainder taken from reference TRBV15 and TRBJ2-5, is DAMVIQNPRYQVTQFGKPVTLSCSQTLNHNVMYWYQQKSSQAPKLLFHYYDKDFNNEADTPDNFQSRRPNTSFCFLDIRSPGLGDTAMYLCATSEYKRDSETQYFGPGTRLLVL.

This clonotype was seen repeatedly, ten times or more. The V gene is TRBV12-3 or TRBV12-4, the J gene TRBJ2-7; 13 bases map to TRBD2. This CDR3 contains 15 residues. Trimming removed 6 bases from V and 1 base from J; junction bases left unmatched: 3. The CDR3 loop is CASSRTSGGSYEQYF. CDR3 DNA: TGTGCCAGCAGCCGGACTAGCGGGGGATCCTACGAGCAGTACTTC.

Many counts were recorded for this clonotype. The V call is TRBV18, the J call TRBJ2-4; D gene uncertain. V was cut by 1 base and J by 0 bases, with 10 bases left in between. The CDR3 loop spans 16 amino acids. The germline CDR1 and CDR2 sequences are KGHSH and LQKENI. The CDR3 sequence is CASSPRDTPAKNIQYF. The CDR3 nucleotides are TGTGCCAGCTCACCACGAGACACACCAGCCAAAAACATTCAGTACTTC. The whole variable domain, remainder taken from reference TRBV18 and TRBJ2-4, is NAGVMQNPRHLVRRRGQEARLRCSPMKGHSHVYWYRQLPEEGLKFMVYLQKENIIDESGMPKERFSAEFPKEGPSILRIQQVVRGDSAAYFCASSPRDTPAKNIQYFGAGTRLSVL.

This clonotype was seen many times. This chain joins TRBV27 and TRBJ1-2; 11 bases map to TRBD1. V was clipped by 2 bases and J by 4 bases; unmatched bases: 6. The CDR3 length is 16 residues. Germline V gene lookup returns CDR1 MNHEY and CDR2 SMNVEV (reference sequence). The CDR3 here is CASSLEPGQGGYGYTF. CDR3 bases: TGTGCCAGCAGTTTAGAACCGGGACAGGGGGGCTATGGCTACACCTTC.